This T cell receptor beta chain was captured by sequencing in a study of beta chain features in type 1 diabetes. Broader study findings: Across patients, naive, central memory and Treg TCRB repertoires exhibited apparently greater similarity than was observed across healthy donors. Type 1 diabetes patients had VDJ junctions that carried fewer insertions and more deletions.

CD4+ naive, central memory, regulatory and stem cell-like memory cells were sorted via CD45RO/CCR7/CD25/CD127/CD95/CD27. The entirety of the isolated RNA underwent reverse transcription, so expressed TCRB transcripts were sequenced. TCRdb's copy holds only in-frame clones and misses some; the assay was immunoSEQ multiplex PCR. The sample yields about 160,000 clones, around 8% seen once. With regard to this clone: Its target is not known.

The TCR comes from a young man in good health. The sample taken for sequencing was central memory CD4+ T cells from blood.

CDR3 in amino acids: CASSPGGGDTQYF. The CDR3 coding sequence is TGTGCCAGCAGCCCGGGGGGCGGAGATACGCAGTATTTT. This chain joins TRBV7-2 and TRBJ2-3; tentative D call: TRBD2 (7 bases). Germline V lookup: CDR1 SGHTA, CDR2 FQGNSA. The V and J ends lost 5 bases and 5 bases respectively, with 11 bases between them. The CDR3 has 13 amino acids.